This entry features one T cell receptor beta chain sequence. The target antigen is unknown. This specimen belongs to a study of T cells expressing NK-cell markers. Study findings and constraints: Whether expanded NKG2C+ T cell clones were HCMV-specific remained unclear.

The CDR3 loop spans 16 amino acids. Germline-derived CDR1 and CDR2 are SNHLY and FYNNEI. With the 5' RACE reads reprocessed, TCRdb shows one record per CDR3 protein and no DNA. This sample's clone table lists 150,000 or so distinct CDR3 sequences. The clonotype comes from a woman between 50 and 59 years old in good health. The sample was blood T cells: a sorted CD56 or NKG2C T cell subset, CD4+ or CD8+ T cells, or bulk PBMC T cells (not recorded which). The chain uses TRBV2 and TRBJ2-3; TCRdb returns TRBD1, unconfirmable since there is no DNA. Here the CDR3 reads CASSDTGTVFTDTQYF.